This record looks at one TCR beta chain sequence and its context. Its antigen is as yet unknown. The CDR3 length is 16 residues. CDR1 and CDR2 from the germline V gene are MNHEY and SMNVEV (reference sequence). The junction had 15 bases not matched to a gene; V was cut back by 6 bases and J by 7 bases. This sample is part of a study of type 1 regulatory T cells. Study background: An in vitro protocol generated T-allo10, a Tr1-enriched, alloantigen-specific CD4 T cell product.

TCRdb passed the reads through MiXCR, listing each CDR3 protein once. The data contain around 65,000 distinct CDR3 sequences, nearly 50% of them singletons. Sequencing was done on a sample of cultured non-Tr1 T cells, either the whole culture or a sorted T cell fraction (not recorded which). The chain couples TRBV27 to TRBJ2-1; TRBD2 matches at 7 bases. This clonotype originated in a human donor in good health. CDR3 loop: CASSPDLGLGRNEQFF. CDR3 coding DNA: TGTGCCAGCAGCCCCGATTTAGGACTAGGGAGAAATGAGCAGTTCTTC.